Detailed here is one T cell receptor beta chain. Its target antigen remains unknown. Per-base quality was not reported, and no clone a single base away is much larger than it. The sample is drawn from a study of Graves' ophthalmopathy and Graves' hyperthyroidism (dated by TCRdb to the late 2010s). For context, the study as a whole: Peripheral blood was collected at initial diagnosis, prior to any treatment. In five to seven hyperthyroidism patients, the T-cell repertoire of thyroid tissue was compared with the T-cell repertoire of blood. An independent validation cohort was composed of some 19 hyperthyroidism patients and 17 patients who later progressed from hyperthyroidism to ophthalmopathy. After sampling, hyperthyroidism patients received methimazole starting at 30 mg daily, and ophthalmopathy patients received high-dose intravenous methylprednisolone. A discovery set of 95 to 100 patients (43 ophthalmopathy, 55 to 60 stable hyperthyroidism) was enrolled to explore V-J signatures distinguishing ophthalmopathy from hyperthyroidism. To tell Graves' ophthalmopathy apart from Graves' hyperthyroidism, and to predict which patients would progress to ophthalmopathy, the study relied on TCR beta repertoire signatures. In total, around 130 blood samples were TCR-sequenced: 43 ophthalmopathy, approximately 80 hyperthyroidism and about 17 hyperthyroidism-to-ophthalmopathy patients. Paper-wide results and their limitations: In cross-validation, the 13-signature model distinguished ophthalmopathy from stable hyperthyroidism with around 90% sensitivity and 81% to 82% specificity, while in the test set the corresponding values were around 79% and 71%. Most expanded thyroid clonotypes with frequency above 0.001 were also detected in blood, suggesting blood repertoires may reflect the thyroid immune response. No statistical method was used to predetermine the sample size, and group allocation was not hidden from the investigators. In validation, the model predicted ophthalmopathy progression with more than 55% sensitivity and 72.22% specificity; about a dozen predicted patients were CT-confirmed with GO in a median of approximately 6.2 months.

The germline V gene sets CDR1 to SGDLS and CDR2 to YYNGEE. The CDR3 covers 13 residues, taking in both the cysteine and the phenylalanine. Solely the CDR3 DNA is kept, with 39 bases framed from the first base. V and J lose 0 bases and 5 bases, and a span of 8 bases separates them. For repertoire sequencing, TCR beta CDR3 regions were amplified from RNA transcripts. The first round of RT-PCR was done with HTBI primers and the Qiagen OneStep RT-PCR kit, and was followed by a second round of multiplex PCR, then size selection and purification. Libraries were sequenced paired-end with 100 bp reads on an Illumina HiSeq2000. As for how the authors treated the data: Reads were processed with SOAPnuke, discarding reads with adapters, uncalled bases, mean Phred below 15, or no exact constant-primer or identifier match. COPE v1.2.5 was used to merge the high-quality paired reads. Clonotypes were defined as unique nucleotide sequences and were aligned to IMGT TRB V, D and J references using MiTCR v1.1. Analysis was restricted to V-J combinations with a frequency above 0.0001, which covered roughly 99% of repertoires. For each V-J combination, a TCR clonal expansion and chaos score was defined as the ratio of F50 clonal expansion to chaos observed in the TCRdist matrix. Welch's t-statistics and random forest were used to reduce the features to 10 to 15 V-J combinations, which were then used as input to a naive Bayes classifier. Thyroid-blood repertoire similarity was quantified with the Morisita-Horn index. Through fastp at Q25 and MiXCR, TCRdb rebuilt clones from the public reads, retaining in-frame beta chains. All rows with the same CDR3 protein become a single entry with the most common DNA and genes. The V and J calls and clone size are TCRdb's, not the authors'. Present in this sample are about 740,000 distinct CDR3 sequences, 35% to 50% of which were seen just once. 40% to 45% of the sample goes to the ten largest clones.

Ophthalmopathy patients had moderately to severely active disease, Clinical Activity Score of at least 3, NOSPECS grade of at least 4, and disease duration under 3 months. Patients with other autoimmune diseases, uncontrolled infections, pregnancy or lactation were excluded. Diagnosis was based on clinical symptoms, serum thyroxine, TRAb, thyroid ultrasound and orbital computed tomography. Using Ficoll-Paque density gradient centrifugation, PBMCs were isolated from 9.5 to 10 ml of fresh peripheral blood. Total RNA was extracted with Trizol reagent and quality-checked on an Agilent 2100 Bioanalyzer.

The sequence is built from TRBV9 and TRBJ1-1; tentative D gene TRBD1, with 6 bases matching. The sequence was obtained from an adult man with Graves' ophthalmopathy. Sequencing was performed on peripheral blood. CDR3 reads: CASSVVTGTEAFF. The sequence in DNA is TGTGCCAGCAGCGTAGTAACAGGGACTGAAGCTTTCTTT.